This T cell receptor beta chain was documented in a study of CD8 T cells in Susac syndrome. Germline-derived CDR1 and CDR2 are LGHDT and YNNKEL (reference sequence). With 4 bases clipped from V and 4 bases from J, the junction kept 7 bases outside the gene matches. The CDR3 runs 15 residues. Reverse transcription of roughly 0.45 to 1 ug RNA used random hexamers. Multiplex immunoSEQ PCR targeted 54 Vbeta and 13 Jbeta TCR beta segments. TCRdb redid the calling of the immunoSEQ multiplex PCR reads with MiXCR, one entry per CDR3 protein. The sample lists under 80,000 distinct CDR3 sequences, about 95% occurring once. Sequencing of TCR beta was performed on blood CD8+ T cells and on blood CD4+ T cells.

This sequence originates from a human donor with multiple sclerosis. This chain connects TRBV3-1 to TRBJ2-7; 10 nucleotides align to TRBD2. Input material: CD8+ T cells from PBMCs. CDR3: CASSPMLAGDYEQYF. The CDR3 DNA reads TGTGCCAGCAGCCCGATGCTAGCGGGGGATTACGAGCAGTACTTC.